This T cell receptor (beta chain) was recovered during a study of PD-1 blockade in classical Hodgkin lymphoma. Study-wide results and caveats: Reasons behind the repertoire differences stay unclear, perhaps disease activity or earlier therapy. Exclusion covered patients beginning nivolumab under 1 year post-ASCT. Whereas CD4+ TCR diversity had risen significantly by C4D1, CD8+ TCR diversity had not.

Concerning this clone: Its antigen is currently unknown.

Trimming pared 5 bases from V and 4 bases from J, leaving 17 bases between. In germline, CDR1 is SEHNR, CDR2 FQNEAQ (reference sequence). The CDR3 is made up of 16 amino acids. Only in-frame clones appear in the TCRdb table, and some are missing; sequencing was by immunoSEQ multiplex PCR. The repertoire holds fewer than 30,000 clones, with less than 80% as singletons. Each patient's relapse followed autologous stem cell transplantation, and brentuximab vedotin exposure varied. Complete response, partial response or progressive disease constituted the best responses recorded. This receptor was identified in a human donor with classical Hodgkin lymphoma. The chain combines TRBV7-9 with TRBJ2-2; TRBD2 might be the D (6 bases). The sequencing here drew on peripheral blood mononuclear cells (PBMCs), taken before the second cycle of nivolumab. In DNA form, the CDR3 reads TGTGCCAGCAGCCTAGGGGCGGGACGTCTCACCGGGGAGCTGTTTTTT. It yields the protein CASSLGAGRLTGELFF. Based on the CDR3 plus reference TRBV7-9 and TRBJ2-2, the full variable domain is DTGVSQNPRHKITKRGQNVTFRCDPISEHNRLYWYRQTLGQGPEFLTYFQNEAQLEKSRLLSDRFSAERPKGSFSTLEIQRTEQGDSAMYLCASSLGAGRLTGELFFGEGSRLTVL.